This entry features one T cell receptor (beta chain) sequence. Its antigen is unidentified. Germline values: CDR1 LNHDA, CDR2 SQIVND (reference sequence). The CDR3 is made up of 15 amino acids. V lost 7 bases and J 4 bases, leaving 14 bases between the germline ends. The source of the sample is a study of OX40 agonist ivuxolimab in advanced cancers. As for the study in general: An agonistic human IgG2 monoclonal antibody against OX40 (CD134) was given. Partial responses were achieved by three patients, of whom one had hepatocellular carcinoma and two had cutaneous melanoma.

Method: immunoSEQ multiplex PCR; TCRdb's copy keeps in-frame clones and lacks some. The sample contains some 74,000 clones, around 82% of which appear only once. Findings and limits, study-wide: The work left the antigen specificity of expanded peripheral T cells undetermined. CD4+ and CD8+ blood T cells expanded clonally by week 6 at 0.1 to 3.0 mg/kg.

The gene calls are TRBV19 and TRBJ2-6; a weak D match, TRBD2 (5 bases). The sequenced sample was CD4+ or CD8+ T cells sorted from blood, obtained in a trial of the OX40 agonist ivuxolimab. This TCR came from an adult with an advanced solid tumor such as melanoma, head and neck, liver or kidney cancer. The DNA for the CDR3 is TGTGCCAGTATTGGGAGAGGGTCAGGGGCCAACGTCCTGACTTTC. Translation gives CASIGRGSGANVLTF.